The text below deals with one T cell receptor (beta chain). The antigen is undetermined. A much larger clone differs from this one at a single base, so this may be a read error. This entry is derived from a study of tumor-infiltrating lymphocytes in primary liver carcinoma. On the study more broadly: Tumors, staged T1-T3 N0M0, spanned 4.2 to 10 cm. Findings and limits, study-wide: It was tumor-adjacent and tumor-blood pairs that overlapped less than tumor region pairs did. Compared with blood, tumor repertoires held significantly more in their top 250 clones.

TCR beta cDNA came from roughly 550 ng total RNA, primed with a constant-region primer. Amplification in three nested multiplex PCR rounds with slightly modified ARM-PCR gave rise to TCR beta libraries. MiXCR was run by TCRdb on the multiplex PCR reads, yielding one entry per CDR3 protein. The data contain 320,000 or so distinct CDR3 sequences, 55% to 65% of them seen just once; the ten biggest clones take up roughly 10%. Unsorted whole blood served as the source of blood RNA, and germline DNA was extracted as well. Donors were untreated and chronically infected with HBV. The sample was peripheral blood. The sequence was collected from a man aged 35-49 years with primary liver carcinoma and hepatitis B virus infection.

CDR3 protein: CASSYRAGGQEIQYF. The CDR3 bases are TGTGCCAGCAGTTATAGAGCTGGCGGGCAAGAGATCCAGTACTTC. V usage is TRBV6-2 or TRBV6-3 and J usage is TRBJ2-5; tentative D call: TRBD2 (5 bases). Per germline, CDR1 MNHEY and CDR2 SVGEGT. This CDR3 has 15 residues.